The clone carrying this T cell receptor beta chain was seen just once. Its target is unknown. This entry is derived from a study of long-term antiretroviral therapy in people with HIV. Looking at the study overall: About a decade before 2015, the earliest samples were taken when ART was typically delayed. Study-level results: Pre-ART-expanded clones dominated the repertoire at all time points. Unavailable data included ART adherence, viral resistance and therapy changes (switches in treatment).

With survey level as its setting, the immunoSEQ assay was v3.0. The assay was immunoSEQ multiplex PCR, and TCRdb's table has in-frame clones only and misses some. In the table there are approximately 26,000 clones, approximately 90% of which are singletons. The material was unsorted PBMCs, obtained 3.1 years after starting antiretroviral therapy. The source is a man aged 18 to 30 with HIV.

In DNA, the CDR3 is TGCGCCAGCAGCCAAGGGCGAGGGAATGTAGATACGCAGTATTTT. It specifies CASSQGRGNVDTQYF. The V and J genes are TRBV4-1 and TRBJ2-3; D is possibly TRBD2 (5 bases). V was shortened by 1 base and J by 5 bases, with 13 bases between the two germline ends. The CDR3 has 15 residues. Germline loops: CDR1 MGHRA, CDR2 YSYEKL.